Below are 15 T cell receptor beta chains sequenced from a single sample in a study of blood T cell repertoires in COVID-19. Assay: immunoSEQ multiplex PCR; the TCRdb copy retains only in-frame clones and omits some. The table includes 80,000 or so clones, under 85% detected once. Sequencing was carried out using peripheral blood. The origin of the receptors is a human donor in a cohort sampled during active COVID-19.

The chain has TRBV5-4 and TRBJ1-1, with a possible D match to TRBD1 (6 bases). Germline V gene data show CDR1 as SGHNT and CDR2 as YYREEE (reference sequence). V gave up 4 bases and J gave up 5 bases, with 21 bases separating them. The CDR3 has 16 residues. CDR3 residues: CASSQDQQGGGTEAFF. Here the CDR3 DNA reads TGTGCCAGCAGCCAGGACCAACAGGGAGGGGGGACTGAAGCTTTCTTT. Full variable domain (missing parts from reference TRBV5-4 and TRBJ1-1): ETGVTQSPTHLIKTRGQQVTLRCSSQSGHNTVSWYQQALGQGPQFIFQYYREEENGRGNFPPRFSGLQFPNYSSELNVNALELDDSALYLCASSQDQQGGGTEAFFGQGTRLTVV.

The DNA for the CDR3 is TGTGCCAGCAGTTGGACTATTGCAACTAATGAAAAACTGTTTTTT. Its protein is CASSWTIATNEKLFF. The rearrangement uses TRBV6-2 or TRBV6-3 and TRBJ1-4; D is ambiguous. Germline V gene lookup returns CDR1 MNHEY and CDR2 SVGEGT. The CDR3 loop spans 15 amino acids. V dropped 4 bases and J dropped 0 bases, with 9 bases sitting between them.

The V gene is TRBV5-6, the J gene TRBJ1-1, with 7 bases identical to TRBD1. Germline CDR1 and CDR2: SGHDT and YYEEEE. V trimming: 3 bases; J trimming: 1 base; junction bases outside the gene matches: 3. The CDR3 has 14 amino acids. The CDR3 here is CASSYRDRNTEAFF. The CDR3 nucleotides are TGTGCCAGCAGCTATCGGGACAGGAACACTGAAGCTTTCTTT.

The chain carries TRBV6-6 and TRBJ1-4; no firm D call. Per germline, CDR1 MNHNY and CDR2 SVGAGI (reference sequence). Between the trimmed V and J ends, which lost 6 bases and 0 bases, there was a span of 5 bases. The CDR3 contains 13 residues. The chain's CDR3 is CASRLTTNEKLFF. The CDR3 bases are TGTGCCAGCAGACTTACAACTAATGAAAAACTGTTTTTT.

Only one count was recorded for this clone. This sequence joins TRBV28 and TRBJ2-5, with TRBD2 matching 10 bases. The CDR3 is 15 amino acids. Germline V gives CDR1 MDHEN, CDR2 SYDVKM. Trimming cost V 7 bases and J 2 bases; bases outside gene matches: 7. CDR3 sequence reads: CASTLAGGIQETQYF. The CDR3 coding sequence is TGTGCCAGCACCTTAGCGGGAGGTATACAAGAGACCCAGTACTTC.

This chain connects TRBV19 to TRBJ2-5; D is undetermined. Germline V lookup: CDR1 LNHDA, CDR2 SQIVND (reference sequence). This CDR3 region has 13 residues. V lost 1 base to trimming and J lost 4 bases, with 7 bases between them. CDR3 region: CASSIGFGETQYF. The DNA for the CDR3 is TGTGCCAGTAGTATAGGTTTCGGAGAGACCCAGTACTTC.

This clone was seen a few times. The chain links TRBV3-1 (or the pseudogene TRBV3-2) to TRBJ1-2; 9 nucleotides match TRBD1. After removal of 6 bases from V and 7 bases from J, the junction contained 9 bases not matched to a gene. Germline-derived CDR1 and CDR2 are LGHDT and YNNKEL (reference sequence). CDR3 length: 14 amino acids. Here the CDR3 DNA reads TGTGCCAGCAGGCCCACGGGACAGGGCTCTGGCTACACCTTC. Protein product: CASRPTGQGSGYTF.

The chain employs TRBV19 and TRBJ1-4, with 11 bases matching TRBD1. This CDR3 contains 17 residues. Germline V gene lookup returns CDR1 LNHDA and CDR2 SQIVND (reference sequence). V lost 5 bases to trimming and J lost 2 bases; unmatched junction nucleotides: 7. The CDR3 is CASSPRTGGTTNEKLFF. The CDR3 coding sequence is TGTGCCAGTAGTCCCCGGACAGGGGGCACGACTAATGAAAAACTGTTTTTT.

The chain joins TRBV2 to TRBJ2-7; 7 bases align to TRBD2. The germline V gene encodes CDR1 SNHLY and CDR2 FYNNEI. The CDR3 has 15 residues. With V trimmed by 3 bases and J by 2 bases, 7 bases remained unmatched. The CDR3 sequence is CASSDGRGRAYEQYF. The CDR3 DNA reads TGTGCCAGCAGTGATGGGAGGGGTAGGGCCTACGAGCAGTACTTC.

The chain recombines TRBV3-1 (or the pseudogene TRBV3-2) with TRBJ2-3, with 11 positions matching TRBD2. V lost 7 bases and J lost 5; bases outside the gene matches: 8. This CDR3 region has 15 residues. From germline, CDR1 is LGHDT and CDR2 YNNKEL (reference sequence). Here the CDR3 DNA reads TGTGCCAGCACCTTACTAGCGGGAGAGGGAGATACGCAGTATTTT. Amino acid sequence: CASTLLAGEGDTQYF.

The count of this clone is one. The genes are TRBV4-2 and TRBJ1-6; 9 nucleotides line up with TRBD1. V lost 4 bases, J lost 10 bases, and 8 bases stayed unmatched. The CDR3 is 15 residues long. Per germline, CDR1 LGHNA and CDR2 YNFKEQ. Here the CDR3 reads CASSPGQGQGSPLHF. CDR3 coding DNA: TGTGCCAGCAGCCCCGGACAGGGACAGGGATCACCCCTCCACTTT.

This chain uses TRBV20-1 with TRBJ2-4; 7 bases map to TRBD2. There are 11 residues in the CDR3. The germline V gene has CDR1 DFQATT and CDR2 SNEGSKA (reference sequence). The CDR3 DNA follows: TGCAGACCAAGTGGGGGGGACATTCAGTACTTC. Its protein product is CRPSGGDIQYF.

CDR3 protein: CASTPGSSGNTIYF. The CDR3 bases are TGTGCCAGCACCCCGGGGAGTTCTGGAAACACCATATATTTT. The rearrangement links TRBV19 to TRBJ1-3, with D unresolved. The CDR3 spans 14 residues. Trimming pared 9 bases from V and 1 base from J, leaving 13 bases between. Germline V gene sequence: CDR1 LNHDA, CDR2 SQIVND (reference sequence).

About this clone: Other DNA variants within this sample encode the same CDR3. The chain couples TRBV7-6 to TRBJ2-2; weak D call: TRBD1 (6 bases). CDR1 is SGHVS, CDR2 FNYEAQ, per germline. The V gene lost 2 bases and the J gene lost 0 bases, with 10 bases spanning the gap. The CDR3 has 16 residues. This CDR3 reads CASSLIGTPNTGELFF. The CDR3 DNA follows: TGTGCCAGCAGCTTAATCGGGACACCGAACACCGGGGAGCTGTTTTTT.

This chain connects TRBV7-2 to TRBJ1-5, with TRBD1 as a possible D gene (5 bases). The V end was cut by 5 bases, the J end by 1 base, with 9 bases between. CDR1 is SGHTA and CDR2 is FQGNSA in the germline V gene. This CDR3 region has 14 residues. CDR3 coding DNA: TGTGCCAGCAGCCCAGGGTCCAGCAATCAGCCCCAGCATTTT. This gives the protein CASSPGSSNQPQHF.